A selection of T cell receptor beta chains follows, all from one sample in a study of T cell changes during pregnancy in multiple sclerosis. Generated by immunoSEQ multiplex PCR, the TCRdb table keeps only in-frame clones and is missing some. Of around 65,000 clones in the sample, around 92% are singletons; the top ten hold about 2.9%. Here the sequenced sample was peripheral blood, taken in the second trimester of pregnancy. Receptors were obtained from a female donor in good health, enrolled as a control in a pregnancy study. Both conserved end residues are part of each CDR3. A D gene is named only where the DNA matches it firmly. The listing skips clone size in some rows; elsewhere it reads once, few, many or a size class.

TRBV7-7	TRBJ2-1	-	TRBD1	TGTGCTAGCAGCCCGGACAGGGGGCATAATGAGCAGTTCTTC	CASSPDRGHNEQFF
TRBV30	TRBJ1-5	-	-	TGTGCCTGGAGTGGTGCCGACTATCAGCCCCAGCATTTT	CAWSGADYQPQHF
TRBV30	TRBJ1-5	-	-	TGTGCCTGGAGTGTGGGATCAGCGGCCCAGCATTTT	CAWSVGSAAQHF
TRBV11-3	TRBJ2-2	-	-	TGTGCCAGCAGCTTAGGTCATAAGCGAGGGACGAACACCGGGGAGCTGTTTTTT	CASSLGHKRGTNTGELFF
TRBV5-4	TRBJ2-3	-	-	TGTGCCAGCAGATCCAGCCAGGGAAGCAGAGATACGCAGTATTTT	CASRSSQGSRDTQYF
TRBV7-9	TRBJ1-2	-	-	TGTGCCAGCAGCCTCGAATTGCGTGGCTACACCTTC	CASSLELRGYTF
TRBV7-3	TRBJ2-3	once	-	TGTGCCAGCAGCTTGCGGTCACGCACAGATACGCAGTATTTT	CASSLRSRTDTQYF
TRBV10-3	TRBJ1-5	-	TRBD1	TGTGCCATCAGTGAGGGACAGGGTAATCAGCCCCAGCATTTT	CAISEGQGNQPQHF
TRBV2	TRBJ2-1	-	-	TGTGCCAGCAGTGTGCAGCCGGGCTACAATGAGCAGTTCTTC	CASSVQPGYNEQFF
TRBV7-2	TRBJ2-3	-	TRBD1	TGTGCCAGCAGCTTCTTGGGACAGGGGGCCCCAGATACGCAGTATTTT	CASSFLGQGAPDTQYF
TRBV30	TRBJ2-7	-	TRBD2	TGTGCCTGGAGTCTGGGGGGGGGACGCGAGCAGTACTTC	CAWSLGGGREQYF
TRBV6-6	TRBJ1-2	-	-	TGTGCCAGCAGTCCCGACAGGCTGCATGGCTACACCTTC	CASSPDRLHGYTF
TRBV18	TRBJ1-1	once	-	TGTGCCAGCTCACTGACCGGGGAGAACACTGAAGCTTTCTTT	CASSLTGENTEAFF
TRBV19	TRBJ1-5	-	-	TGTGCCAGTAGTATAGGGTTCGGAGGATCCAATCAGCCCCAGCATTTT	CASSIGFGGSNQPQHF
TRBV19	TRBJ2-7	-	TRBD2	TGTGCCAGTAGTATAGGAGCGGGAGAGGACGAGCAGTACTTC	CASSIGAGEDEQYF
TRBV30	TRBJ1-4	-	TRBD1	TGTGCCTGGAGTGCATCCTACAGGGGATGGACCCGGGGAGAAAGGACTAATGAAAAACTGTTTTTT	CAWSASYRGWTRGERTNEKLFF
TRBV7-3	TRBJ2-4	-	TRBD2	TGTGCCAGCAGCTTAGGGGGGGGAAACATTCAGTACTTC	CASSLGGGNIQYF
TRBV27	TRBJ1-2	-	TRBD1	TGTGCCAGCAGTAAAAGGGACAGGGGAGTTCAAGGCTACACCTTC	CASSKRDRGVQGYTF
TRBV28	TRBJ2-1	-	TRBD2	TGTGCCAGCAGTTTAGGGGGCGGGGGGCCCGCAAACAATGAGCAGTTCTTC	CASSLGGGGPANNEQFF
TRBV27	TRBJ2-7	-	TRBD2	TGTGCCAGCAGTTTATTCTGGACTAGCGGACTTAGGGGCTCCTACGAGCAGTACTTC	CASSLFWTSGLRGSYEQYF
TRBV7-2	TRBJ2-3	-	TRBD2	TGTGCCAGCAGGGTGGCGGGGGGGGCAGATACGCAGTATTTT	CASRVAGGADTQYF
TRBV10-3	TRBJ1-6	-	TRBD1	TGTGCCATCAGCTCGGGACAGCAAAATTCACCCCTCCACTTT	CAISSGQQNSPLHF
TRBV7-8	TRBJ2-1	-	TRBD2	TGTGCCAGCAGCTTAGAACTAGCGGGAGTTGAGCAGTTCTTC	CASSLELAGVEQFF
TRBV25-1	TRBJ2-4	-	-	TGTGCCAGCAGTGACGGGGGTATAGCCAAAAACATTCAGTACTTC	CASSDGGIAKNIQYF
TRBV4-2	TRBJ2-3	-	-	TGTGCCAGCAGCCAAGGGGTAGCGGGCACAGATACGCAGTATTTT	CASSQGVAGTDTQYF
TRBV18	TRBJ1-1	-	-	TGTGCCAGCTCTTCGGACAGGAACACTGAAGCTTTCTTT	CASSSDRNTEAFF
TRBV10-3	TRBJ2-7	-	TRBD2	TGTGCCATCATGCGAGCGGGAGGACCCTACGAGCAGTACTTC	CAIMRAGGPYEQYF
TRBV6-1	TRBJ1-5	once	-	TGTGCCATCCAGGTTAGCAATCAGCCCCAGCATTTT	CAIQVSNQPQHF
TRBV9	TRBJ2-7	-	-	TGTGCCAGCAGCGCCCTAGGACGGGATTCCTACGAGCAGTACTTC	CASSALGRDSYEQYF
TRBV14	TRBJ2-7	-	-	TGTGCCAGCAGCCAAGAGGACTACCCTAACTACTACGAGCAGTACTTC	CASSQEDYPNYYEQYF
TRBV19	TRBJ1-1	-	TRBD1	TGTGCCAGTAGTATGAGGGACAGGGGCCCGGTCTCTGAAGCTTTCTTT	CASSMRDRGPVSEAFF
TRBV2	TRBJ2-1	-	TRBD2	TGTGCCAGCAGGACGGGACTAGCGGGAGTTAATGAGTTCTTC	CASRTGLAGVNEFF
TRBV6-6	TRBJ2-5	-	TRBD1	TGTGCCAGCAGTTTGGACAGGGGGCGAGAGACCCAGTACTTC	CASSLDRGRETQYF
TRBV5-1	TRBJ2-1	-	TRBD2	TGCGCCAGCAGCTTGAAGTCCCCGGGACTACCCTTTGGTGAGCAGTTCTTC	CASSLKSPGLPFGEQFF
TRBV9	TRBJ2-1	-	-	TGTGCCAGCAGCTGGTACGGGGACTCCTACAATGAGCAGTTCTTC	CASSWYGDSYNEQFF
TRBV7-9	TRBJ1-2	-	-	TGTGCCAGCAGCGCGCATATAGGGGGGGCTCTCTATGGCTACACCTTC	CASSAHIGGALYGYTF
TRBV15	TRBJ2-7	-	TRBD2	TGTGCCACCAGCAGAGATGCGGGAGGGCATTACGAGCAGTACTTC	CATSRDAGGHYEQYF
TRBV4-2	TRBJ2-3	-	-	TGTGCCAGCAGCCAAGCAGTCGGCGGGGAAGGGCAGTATTTT	CASSQAVGGEGQYF
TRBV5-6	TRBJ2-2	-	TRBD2	TGTGCCAGCAGTTCATGGACTAGCGGGAGCTCCGGGGAGCTGTTTTTT	CASSSWTSGSSGELFF
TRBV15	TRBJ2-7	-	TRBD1	TGTGCCACCAGCAGGGACAGGGCTTCCTACGAGCAGTACTTC	CATSRDRASYEQYF
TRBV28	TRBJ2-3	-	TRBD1	TGTGCCAGCAGTTTTCTCCGGGACAGGAACACAGATACGCAGTATTTT	CASSFLRDRNTDTQYF
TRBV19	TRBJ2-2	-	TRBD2	TGTGCCAGTAGACGGACTAGCGGGAGTGCCGGGGAGCTGTTTTTT	CASRRTSGSAGELFF
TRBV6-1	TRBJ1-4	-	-	TGTGCCAGCCTGGGCATGTTGGTCGAAAAACTGTTTTTT	CASLGMLVEKLFF
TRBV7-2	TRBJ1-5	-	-	TGTGCCAGCAGCTTCTTGGGCCAGGCAGGCGGGCAGCCCCAGCATTTT	CASSFLGQAGGQPQHF
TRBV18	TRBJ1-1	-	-	TGTGCCAGCTCGGGCGGGCGGGGCACTGAAGCTTTCTTT	CASSGGRGTEAFF
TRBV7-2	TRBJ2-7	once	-	TGTGCCAGCAGCTTACTACTTCTGAACTACGAGCAGTACTTC	CASSLLLLNYEQYF
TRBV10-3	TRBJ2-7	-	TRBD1	TGTGCCACAGAGCCAGGGGGCCTAACCTACGAGCAGTACTTC	CATEPGGLTYEQYF
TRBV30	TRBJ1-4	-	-	TGTGCCTGGAGTGTCTCCCTATCTAATGAAAAACTGTTTTTT	CAWSVSLSNEKLFF
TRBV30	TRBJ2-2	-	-	TGTGCCTGGAGTGTACAAGCGGTCGGGGAGCTGTTTTTT	CAWSVQAVGELFF
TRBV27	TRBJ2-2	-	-	TGTGCCAGCAGTTTCGCCAGCGCGAACACCGGGGAGCTGTTTTTT	CASSFASANTGELFF
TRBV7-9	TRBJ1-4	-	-	TGTGCCAGCAGCTCCAGGGGAGATCCAGTGGAAAAACTGTTTTTT	CASSSRGDPVEKLFF
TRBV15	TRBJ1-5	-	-	TGTGCCACCAGCAGAAAAGCAAGAGAATATAGCAATCAGCCCCAGCATTTT	CATSRKAREYSNQPQHF
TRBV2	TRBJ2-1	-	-	TGTGCCAGCAGTGAAGCGCGGTCTAGCAATGAGCAGTTCTTC	CASSEARSSNEQFF
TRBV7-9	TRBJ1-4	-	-	TGTGCCAGCAGCCAAGCTGCAGGGGCTATAACTAATGAAAAACTGTTTTTT	CASSQAAGAITNEKLFF
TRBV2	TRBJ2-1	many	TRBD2	TGTGCCAGCAGTGTGCTCTCGACTAGCCCGTACAATGAGCAGTTCTTC	CASSVLSTSPYNEQFF
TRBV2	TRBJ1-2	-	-	TGTGCCAGCAGTGAAGCATCATCGCGTAACTATGGCTACACCTTC	CASSEASSRNYGYTF
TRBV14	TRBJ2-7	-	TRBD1	TGTGCCAGCAGCGCCCTAGGGGGACAGGGAACCTACGAGCAGTACTTC	CASSALGGQGTYEQYF
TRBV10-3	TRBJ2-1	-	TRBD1	TGTGCCATCAGTGAGTTCGGACAGGCCTCCTACAATGAGCAGTTCTTC	CAISEFGQASYNEQFF
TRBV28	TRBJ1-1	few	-	TGTGCCAGCAGCCAACTCCCCTACGTGCTGGACACTGAAGCTTTCTTT	CASSQLPYVLDTEAFF